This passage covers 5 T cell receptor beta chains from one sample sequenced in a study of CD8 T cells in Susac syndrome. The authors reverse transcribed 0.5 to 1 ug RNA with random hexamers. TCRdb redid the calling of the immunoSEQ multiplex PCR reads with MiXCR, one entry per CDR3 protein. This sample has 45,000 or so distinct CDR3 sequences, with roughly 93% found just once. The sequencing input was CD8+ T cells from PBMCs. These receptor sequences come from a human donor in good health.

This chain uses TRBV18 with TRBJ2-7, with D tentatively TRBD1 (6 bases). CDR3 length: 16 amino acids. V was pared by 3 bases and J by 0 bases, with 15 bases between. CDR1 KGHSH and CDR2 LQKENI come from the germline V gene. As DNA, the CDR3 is TGTGCCAGCTCACCCCCTAAGACAGGCTACTCCTACGAGCAGTACTTC. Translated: CASSPPKTGYSYEQYF.

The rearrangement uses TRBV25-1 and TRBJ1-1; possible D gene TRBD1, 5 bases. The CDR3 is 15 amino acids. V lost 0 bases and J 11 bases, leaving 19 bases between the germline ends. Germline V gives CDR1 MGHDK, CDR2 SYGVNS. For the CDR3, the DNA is TGTGCCAGCAGTGAATACAACAGGTTCCCGGGCGGCGCTTTCTTT. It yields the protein CASSEYNRFPGGAFF.

This chain's CDR3 is CASSQVGGRNTGELFF. CDR3 coding DNA: TGTGCCAGCAGCCAAGTCGGGGGCCGGAACACCGGGGAGCTGTTTTTT. This chain connects TRBV3-1 to TRBJ2-2, with D perhaps being TRBD1 or TRBD2 (6 bases each). Between the trimmed V and J ends, which lost 1 base and 1 base, there was a span of 10 bases. CDR1 LGHDT and CDR2 YNNKEL come from the germline V gene (reference sequence). The CDR3 runs 16 residues.

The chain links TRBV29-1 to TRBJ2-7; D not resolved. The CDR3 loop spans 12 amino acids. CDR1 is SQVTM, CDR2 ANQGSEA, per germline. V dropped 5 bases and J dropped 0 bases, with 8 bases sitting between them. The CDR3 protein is CSVRTVSYEQYF. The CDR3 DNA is TGCAGCGTTAGGACCGTCTCCTACGAGCAGTACTTC.

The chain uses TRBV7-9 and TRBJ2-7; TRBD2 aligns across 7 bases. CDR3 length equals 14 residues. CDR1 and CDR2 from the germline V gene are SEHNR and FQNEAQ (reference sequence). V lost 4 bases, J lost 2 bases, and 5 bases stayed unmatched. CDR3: CASSSLAAPYEQYF. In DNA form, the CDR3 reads TGTGCCAGCAGCTCCCTAGCGGCCCCCTACGAGCAGTACTTC. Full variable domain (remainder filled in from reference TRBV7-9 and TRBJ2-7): DTGVSQNPRHKITKRGQNVTFRCDPISEHNRLYWYRQTLGQGPEFLTYFQNEAQLEKSRLLSDRFSAERPKGSFSTLEIQRTEQGDSAMYLCASSSLAAPYEQYFGPGTRLTVT.